This paragraph covers one TCR beta chain sequence. The sample holds other DNA sequences that translate to the same CDR3. The data were taken from a study of blood T cell repertoires in COVID-19. Study-wide context: Sites across the United States, Italy and Spain contributed samples from acute and convalescent COVID-19. T cells, B-cell-depleted T cells, or PBMCs provided the cDNA or gDNA that served as material.

Original processing methods: Nucleated cell number was recorded as an estimate derived from reference gene primer amplification. The assay was immunoSEQ multiplex PCR, and TCRdb's table has in-frame clones only and misses some. V and J calls plus clone size are reproduced from that table; the DNA served to infer D and trimming. The table includes 97,000 or so clones, approximately 85% detected once. Germline CDR1 SEHNR, CDR2 FQNEAQ (reference sequence). Germline trimming cut 5 bases from V and 4 bases from J; bases unmatched to any gene: 8. This CDR3 has 15 amino acids. The receptor comes from a woman at least 80 years old with active or convalescent COVID-19. The chain links TRBV7-9 to TRBJ2-5; 9 bases agree with TRBD2. Material for sequencing was peripheral blood. CDR3 in DNA: TGTGCCAGCAGCAATAGCGGGAGTCGCGGAGAGACCCAGTACTTC. It translates to CASSNSGSRGETQYF.